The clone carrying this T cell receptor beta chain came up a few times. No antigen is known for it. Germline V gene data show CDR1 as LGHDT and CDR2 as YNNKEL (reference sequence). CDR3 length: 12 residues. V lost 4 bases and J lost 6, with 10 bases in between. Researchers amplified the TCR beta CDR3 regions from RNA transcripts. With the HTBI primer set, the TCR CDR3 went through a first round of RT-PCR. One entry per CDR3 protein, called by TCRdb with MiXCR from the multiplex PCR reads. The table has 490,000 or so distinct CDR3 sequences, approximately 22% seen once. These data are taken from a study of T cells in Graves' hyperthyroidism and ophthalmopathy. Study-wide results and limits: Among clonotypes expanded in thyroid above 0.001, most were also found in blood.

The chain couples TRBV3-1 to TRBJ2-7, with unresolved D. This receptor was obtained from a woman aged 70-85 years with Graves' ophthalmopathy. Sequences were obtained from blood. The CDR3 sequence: CASSPLDGEQYF. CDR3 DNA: TGTGCCAGCAGCCCCCTTGACGGCGAGCAGTACTTC.